Below, 3 T cell receptor beta chains from the same sample are listed, as sequenced in a study of a mutant IDH1 vaccine in newly diagnosed glioma. These receptors' antigens are unknown. Some clones are missing from TCRdb's copy, which holds only in-frame ones; the method was immunoSEQ multiplex PCR. The sample yields 55,000 to 65,000 clones, approximately 81% seen once. Time point given: week 35, safety follow-up. One vaccine dose held 300 ug of mutant IDH1 20-mer peptide and came with topical imiquimod. The sample was PBMCs, taken from a glioma patient whose treatment included an IDH1 peptide vaccine. The receptors shown here come from a man aged 25 to 40 with glioma.

This sequence joins TRBV19 and TRBJ1-4; 8 nucleotides match TRBD1. The CDR3 contains 15 residues. Germline V lookup: CDR1 LNHDA, CDR2 SQIVND (reference sequence). V was clipped by 6 bases and J by 7 bases; unmatched bases: 10. The CDR3 DNA follows: TGTGCCAGTAGAAAGGACAGGGTGTGGGGTGAAAAACTGTTTTTT. It encodes CASRKDRVWGEKLFF.

The J gene is TRBJ2-1, the V gene TRBV19, with 10 bases identical to TRBD2. V trimming: 6 bases; J trimming: 7 bases; junction bases outside the gene matches: 9. This CDR3 contains 15 residues. The germline V gene has CDR1 LNHDA and CDR2 SQIVND (reference sequence). This CDR3 reads CASRVIASGGNEQFF. Here the CDR3 DNA reads TGTGCCAGTAGAGTGATTGCTAGCGGGGGAAATGAGCAGTTCTTC.

This clone was detected only once. The chain couples TRBV30 to TRBJ1-2; the D gene is possibly TRBD1 (6 bases). From germline, CDR1 is GTSNPN and CDR2 SVGIG (reference sequence). The CDR3 is made up of 13 amino acids. V was cut by 5 bases and J by 8 bases, with 18 bases left in between. The CDR3 coding sequence is TGTGCCTGGCCGAGACAGGTGGTTTGGGGCTACACCTTC. Its protein product is CAWPRQVVWGYTF.